Detailed here is one T cell receptor (beta chain). The sample belongs to a study of blood T cell repertoires in COVID-19. In the study overall: Researchers got acute and convalescent COVID-19 samples from the United States, Italy and Spain.

Germline CDR1 and CDR2: MGHRA and YSYEKL. The CDR3 consists of 13 residues. Germline trimming cut 6 bases from V and 11 bases from J; bases unmatched to any gene: 6. The data were produced by immunoSEQ multiplex PCR, yet TCRdb's version contains in-frame clones alone and is incomplete. The table includes 150,000 to 250,000 clones, 87% detected once. The receptor was derived from a woman in her twenties or thirties who had recovered from COVID-19. Sequencing used PBMCs or T cells enriched from blood (not recorded which). The chain links TRBV4-1 to TRBJ2-2; 10 bases are shared with TRBD1. The CDR3 is CASRGQGTAELFF. In DNA form, the CDR3 reads TGCGCCAGCAGGGGACAGGGGACCGCAGAGCTGTTTTTT.